What follows are 5 T cell receptor beta chains derived from one specimen sequenced in a study of naive and memory T cell subsets. Regarding treatment: skin biopsy from PPD injection site in Mantoux-positive individual. An oligonucleotide containing a UMI was ligated to the 3' end of TCR cDNA. Ligated cDNA underwent four rounds of PCR with nested alpha and beta constant region primers and SP2. TCRdb used MiXCR to reprocess the UMI-ligation and nested PCR reads, holding one entry per CDR3 protein. The repertoire holds some 40,000 distinct CDR3 sequences, with roughly 11% as singletons. Sequencing was performed on skin, taken from a tuberculin skin test site. The receptor set was obtained from an adult in good health.

This clonotype was detected many times. The chain links TRBV29-1 to TRBJ2-2, with a tentative D call TRBD1 (5 bases). V was pared by 2 bases and J by 2 bases, with 9 bases between. In germline, CDR1 is SQVTM, CDR2 ANQGSEA. The CDR3 runs 14 residues. The CDR3 is CSVERQLNTGELFF. In nucleotides, the CDR3 is TGCAGCGTTGAAAGACAGCTAAACACCGGGGAGCTGTTTTTT.

The chain links TRBV18 to TRBJ1-1; D gene unclear. V was clipped by 2 bases and J by 6 bases, with 10 bases between them. The length of the CDR3 is 13 residues. Germline values: CDR1 KGHSH, CDR2 LQKENI. The CDR3 is CASSPSPNAEAFF. The CDR3 DNA reads TGTGCCAGCTCACCAAGTCCCAACGCTGAAGCTTTCTTT.

This chain links TRBV6-2 or TRBV6-3 with TRBJ2-7, with TRBD2 matching 7 bases. Germline V gene data show CDR1 as MNHEY and CDR2 as SVGEGT. V shed 6 bases and J 4 bases; nucleotides not matched to a gene: 15. This CDR3 contains 16 residues. The CDR3 region is CASSRTLSGFFYEQYF. DNA of the CDR3: TGTGCCAGCAGCAGGACCCTTAGCGGGTTCTTTTACGAGCAGTACTTC.

Many counts were recorded for this clonotype. This chain uses TRBV7-8 with TRBJ2-2, with D perhaps matching TRBD1 (5 bases). Germline CDR1 and CDR2: SGHVS and FQNEAQ. This CDR3 contains 15 residues. V lost 1 base to trimming and J lost 6 bases, with 12 bases between them. This chain's CDR3 is CASSLETGTAGELFF. In nucleotides, the CDR3 is TGTGCCAGCAGCTTAGAAACAGGAACGGCCGGGGAGCTGTTTTTT.

This rearrangement joins TRBV7-3 to TRBJ1-1; the D gene is possibly TRBD1 (6 bases). There are 14 residues in the CDR3. CDR1 SGHTA and CDR2 FQGTGA come from the germline V gene. V gave up 2 bases and J gave up 2 bases, with 9 bases separating them. CDR3 loop: CASSLGGANTEAFF. The CDR3 region has the DNA TGTGCCAGCAGCTTAGGGGGCGCCAACACTGAAGCTTTCTTT.